These 22 T cell receptor beta chains were sequenced from one sample in a study of blood T cell repertoires in COVID-19 (dated by TCRdb to 2019 to 2021). Libraries were built with the immunoSEQ multiplex PCR assay. In TCRdb, the immuneACCESS table is reduced to in-frame sequences with V and J assigned. These tables do not hold every clone; where another copy was compared, an unresolved V gene accounts for under half, and the others remain unexplained. Counted in this sample were some 100,000 clones; 88% of them appeared once. The top ten clonotypes cover about 5% of the sample. Sequencing was done on a sample of peripheral blood. The receptors were gathered from a woman aged 80 or over with active COVID-19.

The genes are TRBV10-3 and TRBJ1-3; 7 bases line up with TRBD1. Germline values: CDR1 ENHRY, CDR2 SYGVKD. This CDR3 contains 14 residues. V gave up 7 bases and J gave up 3 bases; unmatched junction bases: 6. The CDR3 region is CAIKADRDGNTIYF. The CDR3 coding sequence is TGTGCCATCAAGGCAGACAGGGATGGAAACACCATATATTTT.

The V gene is TRBV28, the J gene TRBJ2-2, with D perhaps TRBD1 (5 bases). The CDR3 spans 14 residues. Per germline, CDR1 MDHEN and CDR2 SYDVKM. Trimming pared 1 base from V and 4 bases from J, leaving 7 bases between. Here the CDR3 reads CASSLLGRTGELFF. CDR3 nucleotides: TGTGCCAGCAGTTTATTGGGGCGCACCGGGGAGCTGTTTTTT. The full variable domain, rest sourced from reference TRBV28 and TRBJ2-2, is DVKVTQSSRYLVKRTGEKVFLECVQDMDHENMFWYRQDPGLGLRLIYFSYDVKMKEKGDIPEGYSVSREKKERFSLILESASTNQTSMYLCASSLLGRTGELFFGEGSRLTVL.

The V and J genes are TRBV28 and TRBJ1-5, with D perhaps TRBD1 (5 bases). The CDR3 consists of 12 residues. Deletions cut 6 bases from V and 9 bases from J, with 12 bases between. Per germline, CDR1 MDHEN and CDR2 SYDVKM. Here the CDR3 DNA reads TGTGCCAGCAGGGAAGGGGCGAGGCCCCAGCATTTT. This gives the protein CASREGARPQHF.

This sequence joins TRBV6-5 and TRBJ2-5, with TRBD2 matching 14 bases. V was pared by 4 bases and J by 4 bases, with 2 bases of the junction left unmatched. The germline CDR1 and CDR2 sequences are MNHEY and SVGAGI. The CDR3 totals 15 residues. The CDR3 coding sequence is TGTGCCAGCAGTTCGGGACTAGCGGGAGTAGAGACCCAGTACTTC. It translates to CASSSGLAGVETQYF.

The chain has TRBV18 and TRBJ1-4, with 9 bases fitting TRBD1. The CDR3 is 13 amino acids. CDR1 KGHSH and CDR2 LQKENI come from the germline V gene. Trimming at V came to 3 bases and at J to 7 bases, leaving 0 bases not matched to a gene. DNA for the CDR3: TGTGCCAGCTCACCGGACAGGGGTGAAAAACTGTTTTTT. Translation: CASSPDRGEKLFF. Filled out from reference TRBV18 and TRBJ1-4, the complete variable domain reads NAGVMQNPRHLVRRRGQEARLRCSPMKGHSHVYWYRQLPEEGLKFMVYLQKENIIDESGMPKERFSAEFPKEGPSILRIQQVVRGDSAAYFCASSPDRGEKLFFGSGTQLSVL.

The chain links TRBV5-4 to TRBJ2-7; 9 bases fit TRBD1. The CDR3 has 14 amino acids. The trim removed 4 bases at V and 2 bases at J, leaving 4 bases unmatched. Per the germline V gene, CDR1 is SGHNT and CDR2 is YYREEE (reference sequence). CDR3 sequence reads: CASSKRDRAYEQYF. The CDR3 DNA sequence: TGTGCCAGCAGCAAGAGGGACAGGGCCTACGAGCAGTACTTC.

V is TRBV6-6 and J is TRBJ2-4; D not certain. The germline V gene has CDR1 MNHNY and CDR2 SVGAGI (reference sequence). V gave up 7 bases and J gave up 0 bases, with 10 bases separating them. The CDR3 loop spans 14 amino acids. CDR3: CASTKSLAKNIQYF. CDR3 nucleotides: TGTGCCAGCACAAAGAGTTTAGCCAAAAACATTCAGTACTTC.

The rearrangement joins TRBV19 to TRBJ1-2, with 10 positions matching TRBD1. V was pared by 1 base and J by 5 bases, with 4 bases of the junction left unmatched. Per germline, CDR1 LNHDA and CDR2 SQIVND (reference sequence). The CDR3 is made up of 15 amino acids. The CDR3 DNA is TGTGCCAGTAGTATAGTGGGGACAGGGGAGTATGGCTACACCTTC. Protein: CASSIVGTGEYGYTF.

This rearrangement joins TRBV6-2 or TRBV6-3 to TRBJ2-7, with 10 bases fitting TRBD2. The V gene end was trimmed by 5 bases and the J gene end by 2 bases; junction bases not matched to a gene: 12. CDR3 length equals 17 residues. Looked up from germline, CDR1 is MNHEY and CDR2 is SVGEGT. The chain's CDR3 is CASSPWGGTSDPYEQYF. DNA of the CDR3: TGTGCCAGCAGTCCCTGGGGGGGGACTAGCGACCCCTACGAGCAGTACTTC.

This clone was observed a few times. V usage is TRBV21-1 and J usage is TRBJ2-1; no check of the table's D call, TRBD2, against the DNA was made. TRBV21-1 is recorded as a pseudogene. This CDR3 region has 16 residues. The CDR3 bases are TGTGCCAGCAGGGAGACTAGCGGGAAGTCCTACAATGAGCAGTTCTTC. It yields the protein CASRETSGKSYNEQFF.

V usage is TRBV27 and J usage is TRBJ2-7, with a weak D call TRBD1 (6 bases). CDR1 is MNHEY, CDR2 SMNVEV, per germline (reference sequence). CDR3 length: 16 amino acids. V was shortened by 6 bases and J by 2 bases, with 20 bases between the two germline ends. Written as DNA, the CDR3 is TGTGCCAGCAGCTTCCTCTCAGGGGCAATCGCCTACGAGCAGTACTTC. Encoded protein: CASSFLSGAIAYEQYF.

Many counts were recorded for this clone. V usage is TRBV5-6 and J usage is TRBJ1-6; a weak D match, TRBD1 (6 bases). Trimming stripped 6 bases from V and 5 bases from J, with 12 bases between. Germline CDR1 is SGHDT and CDR2 is YYEEEE. The CDR3 runs to 14 residues. CDR3 sequence (DNA): TGTGCCAGCATTATAGGGACAAATAATTCACCCCTCCACTTT. This encodes CASIIGTNNSPLHF.

This clone has just one count. The V gene is TRBV19, the J gene TRBJ1-1; 11 bases fit TRBD1. The CDR3 sequence is 13 residues long. Germline V gene sequence: CDR1 LNHDA, CDR2 SQIVND (reference sequence). V shed 5 bases and J 6 bases; nucleotides not matched to a gene: 2. The CDR3 sequence is CASSGQGAAEAFF. CDR3 in DNA: TGTGCCAGTAGTGGACAGGGGGCCGCTGAAGCTTTCTTT.

This chain uses TRBV4-2 with TRBJ2-7; D unclear. In germline, CDR1 is LGHNA, CDR2 YNFKEQ. Deletions cut 0 bases from V and 4 bases from J, with 10 bases between. This CDR3 has 14 amino acids. CDR3 sequence reads: CASSQDLGPYEQYF. The CDR3, as DNA: TGTGCCAGCAGCCAAGATTTGGGCCCTTACGAGCAGTACTTC.

This clone was recorded a few times. The chain combines TRBV6-1 with TRBJ2-2, with 10 positions matching TRBD2. Germline lookup yields CDR1 MNHNS and CDR2 SASEGT. The V gene end was trimmed by 4 bases and the J gene end by 0 bases; junction bases not matched to a gene: 2. The CDR3 is 16 residues long. The CDR3 sequence is CASSGSGRANTGELFF. CDR3 DNA sequence: TGTGCCAGCAGTGGGAGCGGGAGGGCGAACACCGGGGAGCTGTTTTTT.

In regard to this clone: Other DNA sequences in the sample encode the same CDR3. The chain has TRBV28 and TRBJ2-7, with D perhaps TRBD1 (6 bases). The CDR3 has 12 amino acids. The germline V gene has CDR1 MDHEN and CDR2 SYDVKM. Trimming took off 7 bases at V and 4 bases at J, with 11 bases between the two ends. The CDR3 reads CASIGRGYEQYF. CDR3 DNA sequence: TGTGCCAGCATAGGCAGGGGTTACGAGCAGTACTTC.

The CDR3 is CSVPGLAGGSYEQYF. For the CDR3, the DNA is TGCAGCGTGCCCGGACTAGCGGGAGGGAGCTACGAGCAGTACTTC. V and J are TRBV29-1 and TRBJ2-7, with 15 bases fitting TRBD2. Germline V gives CDR1 SQVTM, CDR2 ANQGSEA. The CDR3 runs 15 residues. Trimming took 6 bases from V and 3 from J; bases not matched to a gene: 6.

The gene calls are TRBV19 and TRBJ2-7, with TRBD2 matching over 8 bases. The length of the CDR3 is 13 residues. Germline CDR1 LNHDA, CDR2 SQIVND (reference sequence). V lost 5 bases, J lost 3 bases, and 3 bases stayed unmatched. The CDR3 region has the DNA TGTGCCAGTAGTTCACGGGGGGGCTACGAGCAGTACTTC. It specifies CASSSRGGYEQYF.

The chain uses TRBV7-3 and TRBJ2-2; 12 nucleotides align to TRBD1. The V and J ends lost 2 bases and 6 bases, in that order; junction bases with no gene match: 4. CDR3 size: 16 residues. The germline V gene encodes CDR1 SGHTA and CDR2 FQGTGA. The CDR3 is CASSLLGQGASGELFF. The CDR3 DNA sequence: TGTGCCAGCAGCTTATTGGGACAGGGGGCATCCGGGGAGCTGTTTTTT. The whole variable domain, remainder taken from reference TRBV7-3 and TRBJ2-2, is GAGVSQTPSNKVTEKGKYVELRCDPISGHTALYWYRQSLGQGPEFLIYFQGTGAADDSGLPNDRFFAVRPEGSVSTLKIQRTERGDSAVYLCASSLLGQGASGELFFGEGSRLTVL.

The gene calls are TRBV5-1 and TRBJ2-1; D perhaps matches TRBD2 (5 bases). Germline CDR1 is SGHRS and CDR2 is YFSETQ. Trimming took 1 base from V and 3 from J, leaving 11 bases between them. The CDR3 consists of 15 residues. The CDR3 spells CASSLLGEDYNEQFF. The DNA for the CDR3 is TGCGCCAGCAGCTTGTTGGGAGAGGACTACAATGAGCAGTTCTTC.

The chain couples TRBV24-1 to TRBJ2-1, with 7 nucleotides matching TRBD1. This CDR3 comprises 14 residues. CDR1 and CDR2 (germline): KGHDR, SFDVKD. V gave up 1 base and J gave up 10 bases; unmatched junction bases: 6. DNA for the CDR3: TGTGCCACCAGTGATTTTCGAGAGGGACAGGAGCAGTTCTTC. Translation gives CATSDFREGQEQFF.

The V call is TRBV14, the J call TRBJ2-3; 7 positions agree with TRBD1. After removal of 4 bases from V and 3 bases from J, the junction contained 7 bases not matched to a gene. The CDR3 runs to 15 residues. Germline V gene lookup returns CDR1 SGHDN and CDR2 FVKESK. CDR3 nucleotides: TGTGCCAGCAGCCGCCTAACAGGGGATACAGATACGCAGTATTTT. Translating gives CASSRLTGDTDTQYF. Filled out from reference TRBV14 and TRBJ2-3, the complete variable domain reads EAGVTQFPSHSVIEKGQTVTLRCDPISGHDNLYWYRRVMGKEIKFLLHFVKESKQDESGMPNNRFLAERTGGTYSTLKVQPAELEDSGVYFCASSRLTGDTDTQYFGPGTRLTVL.